This record covers a single TCR beta chain. Its target is not known. The CDR3 is 15 amino acids. J gave up 5 bases and V 4 bases, and 9 bases lay outside the gene matches. Germline loops: CDR1 SQVTM, CDR2 ANQGSEA. Researchers ran the PCR with 60 Vbeta and 13 Jbeta primers. Produced via immunoSEQ multiplex PCR; TCRdb's table is partial and in-frame only. Of more than 15,000 clones listed, roughly 70% are singletons. These data are taken from a study of cytomegalovirus exposure and HLA in healthy donors. Study results and limitations: Indistinguishability led to the exclusion of some V segments, TRBV6-2 and TRBV6-3 included.

The sample comprised PBMCs. This rearrangement joins TRBV29-1 to TRBJ2-2; 8 bases line up with TRBD2. The sequence was collected from a man aged 18 to 29 in good health and CMV-seronegative. Here the CDR3 reads CSVGDAGGGTGELFF. The CDR3, as DNA: TGCAGCGTTGGCGACGCGGGAGGAGGAACCGGGGAGCTGTTTTTT.